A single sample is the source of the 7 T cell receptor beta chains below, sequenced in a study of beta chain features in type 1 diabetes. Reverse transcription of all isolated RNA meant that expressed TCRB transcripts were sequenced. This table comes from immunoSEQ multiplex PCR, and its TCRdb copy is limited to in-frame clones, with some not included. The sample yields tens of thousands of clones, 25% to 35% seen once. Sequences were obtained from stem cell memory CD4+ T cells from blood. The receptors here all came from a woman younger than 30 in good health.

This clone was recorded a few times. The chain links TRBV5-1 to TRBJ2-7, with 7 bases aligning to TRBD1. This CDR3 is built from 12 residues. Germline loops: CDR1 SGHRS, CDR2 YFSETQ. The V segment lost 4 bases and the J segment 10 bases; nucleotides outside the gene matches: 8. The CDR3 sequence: CASSLDDRAQYF. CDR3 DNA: TGCGCCAGCAGCCTGGACGACAGGGCTCAGTACTTC.

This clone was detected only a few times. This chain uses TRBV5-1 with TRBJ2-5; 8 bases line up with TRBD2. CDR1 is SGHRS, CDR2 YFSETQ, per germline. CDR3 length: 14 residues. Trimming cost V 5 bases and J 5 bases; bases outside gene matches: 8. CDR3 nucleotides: TGCGCCAGCAGTCTTAGCGGGATGAGGGAGACCCAGTACTTC. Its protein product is CASSLSGMRETQYF.

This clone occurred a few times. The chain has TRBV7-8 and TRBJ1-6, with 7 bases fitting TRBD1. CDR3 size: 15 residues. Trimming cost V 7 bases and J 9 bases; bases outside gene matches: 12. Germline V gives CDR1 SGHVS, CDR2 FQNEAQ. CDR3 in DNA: TGTGCCAGCACCCGGGACAGCTCATTCGGTTCACCCCTCCACTTT. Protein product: CASTRDSSFGSPLHF. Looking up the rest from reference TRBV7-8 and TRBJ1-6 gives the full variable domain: GAGVSQSPRYKVAKRGQDVALRCDPISGHVSLFWYQQALGQGPEFLTYFQNEAQLDKSGLPSDRFFAERPEGSVSTLKIQRTQQEDSAVYLCASTRDSSFGSPLHFGNGTRLTVT.

Here the CDR3 reads CASSLEGGSAYEQYF. CDR3 nucleotides: TGTGCCAGCAGCTTAGAGGGCGGTAGCGCCTACGAGCAGTACTTC. V gene TRBV7-9 combines with J gene TRBJ2-7; a weak D match, TRBD2 (5 bases). The CDR3 totals 15 residues. The germline V gene has CDR1 SEHNR and CDR2 FQNEAQ (reference sequence). The ends were cut back, 1 base at V and 2 bases at J, with 12 bases in the middle.

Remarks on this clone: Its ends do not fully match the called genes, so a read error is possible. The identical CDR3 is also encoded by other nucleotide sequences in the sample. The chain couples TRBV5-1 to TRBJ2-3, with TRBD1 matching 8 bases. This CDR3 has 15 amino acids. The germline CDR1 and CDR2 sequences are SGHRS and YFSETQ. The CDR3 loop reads CASSSRGRGPDTQYF. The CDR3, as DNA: TGCGCCAGTAGCTCCCGGGGCAGGGGGCCAGATACGCAGTATTTT.

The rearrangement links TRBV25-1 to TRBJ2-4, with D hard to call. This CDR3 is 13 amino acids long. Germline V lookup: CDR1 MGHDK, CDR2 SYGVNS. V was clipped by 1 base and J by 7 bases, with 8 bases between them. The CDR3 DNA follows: TGTGCCAGCAGTGAATGGGTGGAGAACATTCAGTACTTC. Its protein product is CASSEWVENIQYF.

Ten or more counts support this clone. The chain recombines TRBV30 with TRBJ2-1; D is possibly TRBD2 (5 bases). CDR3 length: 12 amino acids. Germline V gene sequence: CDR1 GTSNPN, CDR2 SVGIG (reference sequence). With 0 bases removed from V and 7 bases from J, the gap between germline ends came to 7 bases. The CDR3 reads CAWSVERNEQFF. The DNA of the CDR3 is TGTGCCTGGAGTGTAGAGCGGAATGAGCAGTTCTTC.